The 19 T cell receptor beta chains reported below all come from one sample, sequenced in a study of T cell responses to AZD1222 COVID-19 vaccine. The assay was immunoSEQ multiplex PCR, and TCRdb's table has in-frame clones only and misses some. Seen here are 94,000 or so clones, roughly 90% observed once, and the top ten hold about 25%. This specimen was peripheral blood, taken on day 0 of AZD1222 vaccination. The receptors stem from an adult in good health.

The chain has TRBV5-1 and TRBJ2-7; no firm D call. Germline V gives CDR1 SGHRS, CDR2 YFSETQ. The V end was cut by 0 bases, the J end by 1 base, with 5 bases between. This CDR3 has 13 amino acids. The CDR3 region is CASSLDPSYEQYF. CDR3 nucleotide sequence: TGCGCCAGCAGCTTGGACCCGTCCTACGAGCAGTACTTC.

Here the CDR3 reads CASSLGAGNIYEQYF. CDR3 DNA: TGCGCCAGCAGCTTGGGTGCCGGGAATATTTACGAGCAGTACTTC. The rearrangement joins TRBV5-1 to TRBJ2-7, with D maybe TRBD2 (5 bases). The V end lost 0 bases, the J end lost 4 bases, and 14 bases lay between the germline ends. This CDR3 region has 15 residues. Germline V CDR1 and CDR2: SGHRS, YFSETQ.

The chain recombines TRBV28 with TRBJ2-2, with D tentatively TRBD1 (6 bases). Looked up from germline, CDR1 is MDHEN and CDR2 is SYDVKM. V lost 5 bases to trimming and J lost 4 bases, with 17 bases between them. The CDR3 covers 16 residues. DNA of the CDR3: TGTGCCAGCAGTCCCCCCGGCCAGGGGACCACCGGGGAGCTGTTTTTT. Protein sequence: CASSPPGQGTTGELFF. Using reference TRBV28 and TRBJ2-2 for the parts outside the CDR3, the full variable domain is DVKVTQSSRYLVKRTGEKVFLECVQDMDHENMFWYRQDPGLGLRLIYFSYDVKMKEKGDIPEGYSVSREKKERFSLILESASTNQTSMYLCASSPPGQGTTGELFFGEGSRLTVL.

Only a few counts were recorded for this clone. The chain combines TRBV5-1 with TRBJ1-1; TRBD1 aligns across 7 bases. CDR1 SGHRS and CDR2 YFSETQ come from the germline V gene. J gave up 7 bases and V 3 bases, and 9 bases lay outside the gene matches. This CDR3 has 14 residues. Here the CDR3 reads CASSSGGQLIEAFF. CDR3 nucleotides: TGCGCCAGCAGCTCTGGGGGACAGCTCATTGAAGCTTTCTTT.

The chain has TRBV19 and TRBJ1-4, with TRBD1 as a possible D gene (5 bases). Germline lookup yields CDR1 LNHDA and CDR2 SQIVND (reference sequence). The CDR3 has 14 amino acids. With 7 bases removed from V and 3 bases from J, the gap between germline ends came to 12 bases. The CDR3 DNA sequence: TGTGCCAGTATGGGTTGGGGCTCTAATGAAAAACTGTTTTTT. Protein: CASMGWGSNEKLFF.

The rearrangement joins TRBV30 to TRBJ1-4, with D unresolved. Germline CDR1 and CDR2: GTSNPN and SVGIG (reference sequence). The CDR3 extends over 15 amino acids. V was clipped by 3 bases and J by 0 bases, with 11 bases between them. The CDR3 bases are TGTGCCTGGAGGGCGGTGGGCACAACTAATGAAAAACTGTTTTTT. The encoded protein is CAWRAVGTTNEKLFF.

The V and J genes are TRBV19 and TRBJ2-1, with D possibly TRBD2 on 6 matching bases. V was pared by 7 bases and J by 4 bases, with 20 bases between. The CDR3 length is 16 residues. Germline V CDR1 and CDR2: LNHDA, SQIVND (reference sequence). CDR3 sequence: CASKDVGGVHYNEQFF. CDR3 coding DNA: TGTGCCAGTAAGGATGTCGGGGGAGTCCATTACAATGAGCAGTTCTTC.

CDR3 sequence reads: CASSLRAGSAYEQYF. The CDR3 region has the DNA TGTGCCAGCAGCCTCAGGGCGGGATCCGCCTACGAGCAGTACTTC. The chain has TRBV6-6 and TRBJ2-7, with a tentative D call TRBD2 (6 bases). The germline gives CDR1 MNHNY, CDR2 SVGAGI (reference sequence). Trimming pared 6 bases from V and 2 bases from J, leaving 17 bases between. CDR3 size: 15 residues.

This chain uses TRBV4-2 with TRBJ2-1, with D possibly being TRBD2 (6 bases). This CDR3 has 16 residues. Trimming pared 0 bases from V and 5 bases from J, leaving 14 bases between. Germline V lookup: CDR1 LGHNA, CDR2 YNFKEQ. The DNA of the CDR3 is TGTGCCAGCAGCCAAGAGTACGGAGGGCCAAACAATGAGCAGTTCTTC. Translating it yields CASSQEYGGPNNEQFF.

The chain couples TRBV30 to TRBJ1-3; no firm D call. Trimming took off 3 bases at V and 0 bases at J, with 6 bases between the two ends. The CDR3 length is 13 residues. Germline assignment: CDR1 GTSNPN and CDR2 SVGIG (reference sequence). This chain's CDR3 is CAWRPHSGNTIYF. In DNA form, the CDR3 reads TGTGCCTGGAGACCCCACTCTGGAAACACCATATATTTT.

This clone was detected only once. The chain joins TRBV9 to TRBJ1-6; possible D gene TRBD1, 5 bases. Germline values: CDR1 SGDLS, CDR2 YYNGEE. V dropped 7 bases and J dropped 7 bases, with 15 bases sitting between them. The CDR3 length is 14 residues. The CDR3 sequence: CASGRAEGNSPLHF. CDR3 in DNA: TGTGCCAGCGGAAGGGCCGAGGGGAATTCACCCCTCCACTTT.

The chain couples TRBV24-1 to TRBJ2-2; maybe TRBD2 (6 bases). Germline assignment: CDR1 KGHDR and CDR2 SFDVKD. V was trimmed by 8 bases and J by 1 base, leaving 13 bases between them. The CDR3 is 15 amino acids. CDR3 residues: CATMGGELNTGELFF. CDR3 in DNA: TGTGCCACCATGGGGGGAGAACTGAACACCGGGGAGCTGTTTTTT.

This clone showed up just once. This chain's CDR3 is CASSPSGGGGETQYF. In DNA form, the CDR3 reads TGTGCCAGCTCACCGTCGGGGGGAGGAGGAGAGACCCAGTACTTC. J is TRBJ2-5 and V is TRBV18; 7 bases are shared with TRBD2. The CDR3 has 15 residues. Germline CDR1 is KGHSH and CDR2 is LQKENI. After removal of 3 bases from V and 4 bases from J, the junction contained 8 bases not matched to a gene.

This chain connects TRBV28 to TRBJ2-7; 12 bases fit TRBD1. The V segment lost 6 bases and the J segment 6 bases; nucleotides outside the gene matches: 9. This CDR3 has 15 residues. Looked up from germline, CDR1 is MDHEN and CDR2 is SYDVKM. The CDR3 DNA sequence: TGTGCCAGCAGCGCGGCCGGGACAGGGGGCGGCGAGCAGTACTTC. Residues: CASSAAGTGGGEQYF. The entire variable domain, with the rest obtained from reference TRBV28 and TRBJ2-7, is as follows: DVKVTQSSRYLVKRTGEKVFLECVQDMDHENMFWYRQDPGLGLRLIYFSYDVKMKEKGDIPEGYSVSREKKERFSLILESASTNQTSMYLCASSAAGTGGGEQYFGPGTRLTVT.

This clone was recorded only once. This chain uses TRBV5-4 with TRBJ2-5; 9 bases are a match to TRBD1. The CDR3 consists of 14 residues. V dropped 1 base and J dropped 5; count of bases not matched to a gene: 3. Per the germline V gene, CDR1 is SGHNT and CDR2 is YYREEE (reference sequence). DNA for the CDR3: TGTGCCAGCAGCTTGAGGGACAGGGAGGAGACCCAGTACTTC. Amino acids: CASSLRDREETQYF.

The chain recombines TRBV7-2 with TRBJ1-1, with unresolved D. V lost 5 bases, J lost 0 bases, and 10 bases lay in between. CDR1 is SGHTA and CDR2 is FQGNSA in the germline V gene. This CDR3 has 14 amino acids. The CDR3 sequence is CASSLGPMNTEAFF. The CDR3 nucleotides read TGTGCCAGCAGCCTGGGCCCCATGAACACTGAAGCTTTCTTT.

This clone was seen a single time. J is TRBJ2-7 and V is TRBV9; perhaps TRBD2 as D (5 bases). Germline V gene lookup returns CDR1 SGDLS and CDR2 YYNGEE. This CDR3 region has 14 residues. V was clipped by 4 bases and J by 3 bases, with 14 bases between them. CDR3 region: CASSPLGASYEQYF. The CDR3 nucleotides read TGTGCCAGCAGCCCTCTGGGAGCGAGCTACGAGCAGTACTTC.

The V and J genes are TRBV4-3 and TRBJ2-7; 8 nucleotides line up with TRBD2. This CDR3 region has 13 residues. The germline CDR1 and CDR2 sequences are LGHNA and YSLEER. Unmatched junction bases numbered 1, after V lost 2 bases and J lost 4 bases. The CDR3 region has the DNA TGCGCCAGCAGCCAATCGGGGGGGTACGAGCAGTACTTC. Amino acids: CASSQSGGYEQYF.

The chain employs TRBV7-2 and TRBJ2-1; 13 positions match TRBD2. V gave up 0 bases and J gave up 10 bases; unmatched junction bases: 9. The germline gives CDR1 SGHTA, CDR2 FQGNSA. There are 17 residues in the CDR3. The CDR3 sequence is CASSLAPLAGGGREQFF. In nucleotides, the CDR3 is TGTGCCAGCAGCTTAGCCCCACTAGCGGGAGGGGGAAGGGAGCAGTTCTTC.